The 25 T cell receptor beta chains presented below share a single source sample, sequenced in a study of vaccination and CD4 T cells after COVID-19. CD4+ T cells that had been cultured provided DNA sequenced with the Oncomine TCR Beta short-read assay. TCRdb used MiXCR to reprocess the PCR reads, holding one entry per CDR3 protein. The profile covers approximately 15,000 distinct CDR3 sequences, with about half appearing a single time and approximately 13% taken by the ten largest. Indicated treatment: roughly ten-day PBMC culture with coronavirus spike peptide pools or control peptides (ViraFEST assay). For these receptors, no antigen is known. Sequenced material: CD4+ T cells from blood, cultured in vitro. Every receptor here comes from a human donor who had recovered from COVID-19.

This clonotype came up a few times. The V gene is TRBV6-5, the J gene TRBJ1-2, with D tentatively TRBD1 (5 bases). Trimming took 0 bases from V and 5 from J, leaving 10 bases between them. The CDR3 totals 14 residues. CDR1 is MNHEY, CDR2 SVGAGI, per germline. This CDR3 reads CASSYSGGRYGYTF. In DNA form, the CDR3 reads TGTGCCAGCAGTTACTCGGGGGGACGGTATGGCTACACCTTC.

The chain couples TRBV6-1 to TRBJ2-7; D is possibly TRBD1 (6 bases). The V and J ends lost 4 bases and 0 bases respectively, with 10 bases between them. The CDR3 has 14 amino acids. Germline CDR1 reads MNHNS; CDR2 reads SASEGT. The CDR3 DNA sequence: TGTGCCAGCAGTGGGCAGGGGAGCTCCTACGAGCAGTACTTC. Residues: CASSGQGSSYEQYF.

The J gene is TRBJ2-1, the V gene TRBV10-3; TRBD2 aligns across 11 bases. V shed 2 bases and J 5 bases; nucleotides not matched to a gene: 8. CDR1 is ENHRY, CDR2 SYGVKD, per germline. The CDR3 is 17 residues long. The CDR3 nucleotides read TGTGCCATCAGTGAGCCCAGACTAGCGGGGAGACACAATGAGCAGTTCTTC. Translation: CAISEPRLAGRHNEQFF.

This clonotype came up a few times. The V call is TRBV11-1, the J call TRBJ1-2; no definite D call. The germline CDR1 and CDR2 sequences are SGHAT and FQDESV (reference sequence). CDR3 size: 14 residues. The V end lost 5 bases, the J end lost 3 bases, and 13 bases lay between the germline ends. The CDR3 sequence: CASSPRMGYYGYTF. The CDR3 bases are TGTGCCAGCAGCCCCCGGATGGGGTACTATGGCTACACCTTC. Supplemented by reference TRBV11-1 and TRBJ1-2, the full variable domain reads EAEVAQSPRYKITEKSQAVAFWCDPISGHATLYWYRQILGQGPELLVQFQDESVVDDSQLPKDRFSAERLKGVDSTLKIQPAELGDSAMYLCASSPRMGYYGYTFGSGTRLTVV.

This chain connects TRBV6-2 or TRBV6-3 to TRBJ2-5; TRBD1 agrees at 8 bases. CDR3 size: 15 residues. In germline, CDR1 is MNHEY, CDR2 SVGEGT. The J segment lost 4 bases and the V segment lost 2 bases, leaving 6 bases of the junction unmatched. As DNA, the CDR3 is TGTGCCAGCAGTTACCCCACAGGGGGATTAGAGACCCAGTACTTC. This translates into CASSYPTGGLETQYF.

V and J are TRBV7-9 and TRBJ2-1; maybe TRBD2 (7 bases). The CDR3 consists of 15 residues. The V end lost 5 bases, the J end lost 8 bases, and 19 bases lay between the germline ends. Germline V gives CDR1 SEHNR, CDR2 FQNEAQ (reference sequence). The CDR3 bases are TGTGCCAGCAGCCGGTCGGGGGGCGGTTTCGATGAGCAGTTCTTC. Translating it yields CASSRSGGGFDEQFF.

This rearrangement joins TRBV6-1 to TRBJ2-2; tentative D call: TRBD1 (5 bases). Trimming left V 5 bases short and J 7 bases short, with 14 bases between. The CDR3 is 14 amino acids. The V gene's germline CDR1 is MNHNS and CDR2 SASEGT. The CDR3 region is CASSKTDSLGELFF. CDR3 nucleotides: TGTGCCAGCAGTAAGACAGACTCGCTCGGGGAGCTGTTTTTT.

The J gene is TRBJ1-1, the V gene TRBV5-1; 7 bases line up with TRBD1. Germline V lookup: CDR1 SGHRS, CDR2 YFSETQ. V trimming: 2 bases; J trimming: 2 bases; junction bases outside the gene matches: 6. This CDR3 region has 15 residues. This CDR3 reads CASSLPGQRNTEAFF. The CDR3 bases are TGCGCCAGCAGCTTACCGGGACAGCGAAACACTGAAGCTTTCTTT.

The V call is TRBV27, the J call TRBJ2-7; 8 bases line up with TRBD2. With V trimmed by 4 bases and J by 4 bases, 9 bases remained unmatched. This CDR3 is 15 amino acids long. From germline, CDR1 is MNHEY and CDR2 SMNVEV (reference sequence). The CDR3 DNA reads TGTGCCAGCAGTTCAATAGCGGGAAAGGGATACGAGCAGTACTTC. It yields the protein CASSSIAGKGYEQYF.

CDR3 in amino acids: CASDRLEGTEAFF. The CDR3 coding sequence is TGTGCCAGTGATAGGCTTGAAGGCACTGAAGCTTTCTTT. This chain joins TRBV7-9 and TRBJ1-1; D unresolved. The germline V and J ends were trimmed by 9 bases and 4 bases, with 15 bases remaining between them. Germline lookup yields CDR1 SEHNR and CDR2 FQNEAQ (reference sequence). There are 13 residues in the CDR3.

This chain uses TRBV6-1 with TRBJ1-5, with a weak D call TRBD1 (6 bases). V lost 5 bases and J lost 6, with 14 bases in between. Germline values: CDR1 MNHNS, CDR2 SASEGT. This CDR3 comprises 14 residues. The DNA for the CDR3 is TGTGCCAGCAGTCCCACAGGGTTGGGTCAGCCCCAGCATTTT. The encoded protein is CASSPTGLGQPQHF.

In this sample, this clonotype turned up once. The chain couples TRBV16 to TRBJ1-5; D is unresolved. This CDR3 is built from 15 residues. CDR1 and CDR2 from the germline V gene are KGHSY and FQNENV. The V end was cut by 0 bases, the J end by 3 bases, with 9 bases between. The CDR3 nucleotides read TGTGCCAGCAGCCAATCGGCCGGGTCCAATCAGCCCCAGCATTTT. This sequence encodes CASSQSAGSNQPQHF.

This clonotype was seen a few times. The chain joins TRBV6-5 to TRBJ2-3; 7 bases are a match to TRBD1. The CDR3 covers 15 residues. The V gene end was trimmed by 3 bases and the J gene end by 1 base; junction bases not matched to a gene: 4. CDR1 is MNHEY and CDR2 is SVGAGI in the germline V gene. As DNA, the CDR3 is TGTGCCAGCAGTTATGGGGACAGACGCACAGATACGCAGTATTTT. It yields the protein CASSYGDRRTDTQYF.

The J gene is TRBJ1-4, the V gene TRBV30; unclear D gene. Germline CDR1 GTSNPN, CDR2 SVGIG (reference sequence). The CDR3 runs to 12 residues. V gave up 8 bases and J gave up 6 bases, with 13 bases separating them. The chain's CDR3 is CALGEPDEKLFF. The DNA for the CDR3 is TGTGCCCTCGGGGAGCCCGATGAAAAACTGTTTTTT.

J is TRBJ2-1 and V is TRBV10-2; TRBD2 matches 12 bases. Germline V gene data show CDR1 as WSHSY and CDR2 as SAAADI. J lost 3 bases, V lost 5 bases, and 2 bases had no gene match. The length of the CDR3 is 15 residues. CDR3 residues: CASSRTSGVYNEQFF. The CDR3 nucleotides are TGCGCCAGCAGTCGGACTAGCGGGGTCTACAATGAGCAGTTCTTC.

This clonotype was seen more than once but under ten times. This chain links TRBV6-1 with TRBJ2-1; TRBD2 aligns across 11 bases. J gave up 9 bases and V 8 bases, and 9 bases lay outside the gene matches. Germline CDR1 is MNHNS and CDR2 is SASEGT. The CDR3 extends over 14 amino acids. CDR3 sequence (DNA): TGTGCCAGCTGCGTTAGCGGGGGGGCCAGTGAGCAGTTCTTC. This translates into CASCVSGGASEQFF.

The rearrangement links TRBV6-1 to TRBJ1-2; D is ambiguous. This CDR3 region has 13 residues. The V end lost 3 bases, the J end lost 1 base, and 6 bases lay between the germline ends. Looked up from germline, CDR1 is MNHNS and CDR2 is SASEGT. The CDR3 is CASSDNLNYGYTF. The CDR3 nucleotides read TGTGCCAGCAGTGATAACCTTAACTATGGCTACACCTTC.

The rearrangement uses TRBV6-2 or TRBV6-3 and TRBJ2-4; 7 nucleotides align to TRBD1. This CDR3 has 14 residues. From germline, CDR1 is MNHEY and CDR2 SVGEGT. Trimming at V came to 3 bases and at J to 9 bases, leaving 8 bases not matched to a gene. CDR3 DNA sequence: TGTGCCAGCAGTTATTTAGGGGGCCGGGGCATTCAGTACTTC. Its protein product is CASSYLGGRGIQYF.

The chain recombines TRBV6-2 or TRBV6-3 with TRBJ2-5; D is possibly TRBD2 (5 bases). This CDR3 region has 13 residues. Trimming left V 5 bases short and J 5 bases short, with 12 bases between. The germline gives CDR1 MNHEY, CDR2 SVGEGT. The CDR3: CASSQLRAETQYF. The CDR3 nucleotides are TGTGCCAGCAGTCAGTTGAGGGCGGAGACCCAGTACTTC.

This rearrangement joins TRBV12-3 or TRBV12-4 to TRBJ2-1, with D maybe TRBD2 (7 bases). The CDR3 length is 14 residues. V was pared by 8 bases and J by 6 bases, with 17 bases between. CDR3 residues: CASSRGRGGNEQFF. In DNA form, the CDR3 reads TGTGCCAGCTCAAGGGGGAGGGGGGGCAATGAGCAGTTCTTC.

This clonotype is termed large. The J gene is TRBJ1-6, the V gene TRBV28; D gene uncertain. Germline lookup yields CDR1 MDHEN and CDR2 SYDVKM. V lost 8 bases and J lost 0, with 11 bases in between. The length of the CDR3 is 15 residues. CDR3 sequence (DNA): TGTGCCAGCCGTTCCCCCAGCTCCTATAATTCACCCCTCCACTTT. This sequence encodes CASRSPSSYNSPLHF. The full variable domain, with the rest looked up from reference TRBV28 and TRBJ1-6, is DVKVTQSSRYLVKRTGEKVFLECVQDMDHENMFWYRQDPGLGLRLIYFSYDVKMKEKGDIPEGYSVSREKKERFSLILESASTNQTSMYLCASRSPSSYNSPLHFGNGTRLTVT.

This clonotype was seen a few times. This chain uses TRBV4-2 with TRBJ1-2; D gene uncertain. The V gene lost 1 base and the J gene lost 4 bases, with 4 bases spanning the gap. This CDR3 has 12 amino acids. From germline, CDR1 is LGHNA and CDR2 YNFKEQ. The CDR3 here is CASSQAAYGYTF. CDR3 sequence (DNA): TGTGCCAGCAGCCAAGCTGCCTATGGCTACACCTTC.

V gene TRBV12-3 or TRBV12-4 combines with J gene TRBJ1-5; the match to TRBD1 covers 9 bases. The CDR3 extends over 14 amino acids. After removal of 7 bases from V and 2 bases from J, the junction contained 3 bases not matched to a gene. The CDR3 is CASIRTGGNQPQHF. The DNA of the CDR3 is TGTGCCAGCATCCGGACAGGGGGCAATCAGCCCCAGCATTTT.

The CDR3 here is CSARGGDTIYF. CDR3 nucleotide sequence: TGCAGTGCTAGAGGAGGGGACACCATATATTTT. The V call is TRBV20-1, the J call TRBJ1-3; possibly TRBD1 for D (5 bases). The CDR3 totals 11 residues. Trimming shortened V by 1 base and J by 8 bases, and 6 bases separated the two germline ends. Germline V gives CDR1 DFQATT, CDR2 SNEGSKA (reference sequence).

V and J are TRBV5-1 and TRBJ2-3, with 8 bases that match TRBD1. Germline V gene lookup returns CDR1 SGHRS and CDR2 YFSETQ. J lost 5 bases, V lost 4 bases, and 6 bases had no gene match. This CDR3 spans 14 amino acids. DNA for the CDR3: TGCGCCAGCAGCCCCGGGACAGGCCGAGATACGCAGTATTTT. Residues: CASSPGTGRDTQYF.